This TCR beta chain was sequenced during a study of human T cells and chemical hapten exposure. Sample time point: healthy volunteer bleed at 2 weeks. RNA extraction used unfractionated whole blood as the source of total RNA. TCRdb fed the RACE reads into MiXCR, producing one record per CDR3 protein. The sample yields under 95,000 distinct CDR3 sequences, over 8% seen once. This clonotype was recorded a few times. With 2 bases removed from V and 0 bases from J, the gap between germline ends came to 10 bases. Germline V gene lookup returns CDR1 MNHEY and CDR2 SVGEGT. The CDR3 is 15 residues long. The chain links TRBV6-2 or TRBV6-3 to TRBJ1-2; D remains unclear. The TCR sequence derives from a female donor in good health. Some clones in this sample may be carry-over from other donors' samples. The sequenced sample was whole blood. The CDR3 reads CASSYRRSTNYGYTF. CDR3 coding DNA: TGTGCCAGCAGTTACAGGAGGAGTACTAACTATGGCTACACCTTC.